The subject of this entry is one T cell receptor (beta chain). The data are from a study of long-term antiretroviral therapy in people with HIV. Survey level was the resolution at which the v3.0 immunoSEQ assay ran. Data came from immunoSEQ multiplex PCR; TCRdb stores just in-frame clones and leaves some out. The data hold 34,000 or so clones, with 70% to 90% observed a single time. Germline CDR1 reads SNHLY; CDR2 reads FYNNEI. V dropped 4 bases and J dropped 2 bases, with 7 bases sitting between them. CDR3 length: 13 amino acids. Sequencing used unsorted PBMCs, obtained about 3.4 years after starting antiretroviral therapy. The chain joins TRBV2 to TRBJ2-3; no firm D call. The TCR was taken from a man aged 18 to 35 with HIV. CDR3 nucleotide sequence: TGTGCCAGCAGTGGAACTGTCACAGATACGCAGTATTTT. Encoded protein: CASSGTVTDTQYF.